These T cell receptor beta chains were read from a single sample in a study of blood T cell repertoires in COVID-19. Sequencing used immunoSEQ multiplex PCR; TCRdb keeps in-frame clones, though not all of them. This sample has approximately 200,000 clones, with roughly 89% found just once. The sequencing sample was made of peripheral blood. The receptors were sampled from a man aged 55 to 70 who had recovered from COVID-19. Both conserved end residues are part of each CDR3. The order of the fields is D gene, V gene, J gene, clone size, CDR3 DNA, CDR3 protein. A D gene is named only where the DNA matches it firmly. Clone size is shown for a subset of rows, as once, few, many or a class of expanded clone.

TRBD1,TRBV2,TRBJ1-1,NA,TGTGCCAGCCGGGGACAGGCCGAGCCTTTCTTT,CASRGQAEPFF
TRBD2,TRBV7-2,TRBJ2-5,NA,TGTGCCAGCAGCCGTGGAGCGGGACAAGAGACCCAGTACTTC,CASSRGAGQETQYF
TRBD1,TRBV18,TRBJ1-1,NA,TGTGCCAGCTCACCCAAACAGGGGGCGGGTGCTTTCTTT,CASSPKQGAGAFF
TRBD2,TRBV14,TRBJ2-7,NA,TGTGCCAGCAGCCAAGCTAGCGGGAGGGCCAGTCGTGGCGAGCAGTACTTC,CASSQASGRASRGEQYF
NA,TRBV6-2/TRBV6-3,TRBJ2-6,NA,TGTGCCAGCAGTTACTTGGGAGGCCGTTCGGCATTGGGGGCCAACGTCCTGACTTTC,CASSYLGGRSALGANVLTF
NA,TRBV19,TRBJ2-1,NA,TGTGCCAGTAGTATACAGGGGAAGCAGTTCTTC,CASSIQGKQFF
TRBD1,TRBV10-3,TRBJ2-5,NA,TGTGCCATCAGTGAGTCCTATGGACAGGAAGAGACCCAGTACTTC,CAISESYGQEETQYF
TRBD1,TRBV7-9,TRBJ2-7,NA,TGTGCCAGCAGCTTAAGGTGGACAGGGGGAGGCTACGAGCAGTACTTC,CASSLRWTGGGYEQYF
NA,TRBV7-2,TRBJ1-3,once,TGTGCCAGCAGCTTAGGGGGGGTTGCTGGAAACACCATATATTTT,CASSLGGVAGNTIYF
NA,TRBV4-2,TRBJ2-7,many,TGTGCCAGCAGCCAAGATTTTGGTAGGGGCTCCTACGAGCAGTACTTC,CASSQDFGRGSYEQYF
TRBD1,TRBV18,TRBJ2-1,NA,TGTGCCAGCTCACCGCGGGACAGGACCCTCTACAATGAGCAGTTCTTC,CASSPRDRTLYNEQFF
NA,TRBV7-6,TRBJ1-4,NA,TGTGCCAGCAGCTTAGGACAGGCCCAAAATGAAAAACTGTTTTTT,CASSLGQAQNEKLFF
TRBD1,TRBV7-3,TRBJ1-3,NA,TGTGCCAGCAGCTTAGGCACAGGGGCTGGAAACACCATATATTTT,CASSLGTGAGNTIYF
NA,TRBV6-5,TRBJ2-7,NA,TGTGCCAGCATGAGAGGAGGAGGGGCGGCCTACGAGCAGTACTTC,CASMRGGGAAYEQYF
NA,TRBV2,TRBJ2-5,NA,TGTGCCAGCAGATTGACATCTCCGAGCGAGACCCAGTACTTC,CASRLTSPSETQYF
TRBD1,TRBV7-2,TRBJ1-6,NA,TGTGCCAGCAGCGACCACAGGGGCGGCGGGCGCTCCTATAATTCACCCCTCCACTTT,CASSDHRGGGRSYNSPLHF
NA,TRBV28,TRBJ2-7,once,TGTGCCAGCAGTGGACTCGAGGATCTCTACTACGAGCAGTACTTC,CASSGLEDLYYEQYF
NA,TRBV9,TRBJ2-3,NA,TGTGCCAGCAGCTCTCGTCCAGATACGCAGTATTTT,CASSSRPDTQYF
TRBD1,TRBV9,TRBJ2-3,NA,TGTGCCAGCAGCGTAGGATCGGGACAGGGTACAGATACGCAGTATTTT,CASSVGSGQGTDTQYF
NA,TRBV7-9,TRBJ1-5,NA,TGTGCCAGCAGCTTAGAGGTTGGAGGGGGCAATCAGCCCCAGCATTTT,CASSLEVGGGNQPQHF
NA,TRBV5-1,TRBJ1-1,NA,TGCGCCAGCAGCTTGGATTGGGGCACCACTGAAGCTTTCTTT,CASSLDWGTTEAFF
TRBD1,TRBV5-5,TRBJ2-2,NA,TGTGCCAGCAGGCCAACAGGGGGCGCGGACACCGGGGAGCTGTTTTTT,CASRPTGGADTGELFF
NA,TRBV6-2/TRBV6-3,TRBJ1-5,NA,TGTGCCAGCAGCCCTTATAGCAATCAGCCCCAGCATTTT,CASSPYSNQPQHF
TRBD2,TRBV25-1,TRBJ2-1,NA,TGTGCCAGCAGTGGACGTCTAGCGGGAGGGGGAAATGAGCAGTTCTTC,CASSGRLAGGGNEQFF
NA,TRBV28,TRBJ2-7,NA,TGTGCCAGCGCCGGGACAACCTACGAGCAGTACTTC,CASAGTTYEQYF
NA,TRBV5-8,TRBJ1-2,few,TGTGCCAGCAGCTTGACAGGCCCTTATGGCTACACCTTC,CASSLTGPYGYTF
TRBD1,TRBV19,TRBJ1-2,NA,TGTGCCAGCCGGAGGCAGGGGGCTTATGGCTACACCTTC,CASRRQGAYGYTF
NA,TRBV3-1/TRBV3-2,TRBJ2-7,NA,TGTGCCAGCAGCACCTGGCCCTACGAGCAGTACTTC,CASSTWPYEQYF
TRBD1,TRBV9,TRBJ2-7,NA,TGTGCCAGCAGCGTAGCTTGGACAGGGGACTACGAGCAGTACTTC,CASSVAWTGDYEQYF
TRBD1,TRBV9,TRBJ1-3,NA,TGTGCCAGCAGCGTAAGTCCGACAGGGGGTACCTCTGGAAACACCATATATTTT,CASSVSPTGGTSGNTIYF
NA,TRBV19,TRBJ1-5,NA,TGTGCCAGTAGTATAGCAGGGGCCAGGGGCAATCAGCCCCAGCATTTT,CASSIAGARGNQPQHF